This T cell receptor beta chain is drawn from a study of blood T cells in healthy people across ages (dated by TCRdb to between 2014 and 2017). Background for the entire study: In model experiments, roughly one uniquely barcoded TCR beta cDNA molecule per two T cells was captured by template switching. Using deep sequencing normalized with unique cDNA molecular identifiers, the study measured how TCR beta repertoire diversity changes with age. Four age groups were formed from the donors: young (average 16 years), middle-aged (around 39), aged (roughly 56) and long-lived (less than 85). Donors of different ages were randomly distributed across sequencing lanes to avoid experimental bias. Two additional independent replicas of 1 million unique cDNA reads from the same blood draw were analyzed for two donors (one aged 18 to 30 and one aged 80 or older).

On the study overall, not on this receptor specifically: As age increased, observed TCR beta diversity per million T cells dropped in a roughly linear way, and a significant reduction was already evident by age around 41. A strong correlation was found between observed TCR beta diversity and the percentage of naive T cells measured by flow cytometry. Compared with the aged group, the long-lived group had more naive CD4+ T cells, fewer expanded clones and increased TCR diversity, suggesting age selection. Total diversity estimates from one million sequenced T cells were considered lower bounds and underestimates. Because the CMV infection status of the donors was unknown, age-related changes in expanded clonotypes may potentially have been confounded. Since profiling was done on bulk unsorted PBMCs, naive and antigen-experienced compartments could not be conclusively compared.

The library was obtained by 5' RACE. The data were produced on an Illumina HiSeq 2500. A second PCR of 7 to 11 cycles was run with a J-beta primer mix and a sample-barcoded 5' primer. Each TCR beta cDNA molecule received a unique molecular identifier from a template-switch 5' adaptor carrying 12 random nucleotides. At least 3 million CDR3-containing paired-end reads were obtained from each sample. All of the RNA was converted into first-strand cDNA using the Mint cDNA synthesis kit, with a TRBC-specific oligonucleotide serving as the primer. After uracil-DNA glycosylase treatment, a first 18-cycle PCR used universal primers M1SS and BC2_uni_R on all cDNA. As for the authors' bioinformatics: Normalization of each sample was performed by random selection of 1 million high-quality reads, each carrying a distinct molecular identifier. Instead of being binned into consensus sequences, reads with shared molecular identifiers were discarded. MiTCR, set to a Q25 quality threshold and the strictest error-elimination algorithm, was used for CDR3 identification, clonotype clustering and error correction. A nonparametric unseen species model using Euler transformation provided a lower-bound estimate of total TCR beta diversity. TCRdb reprocessing: public reads trimmed at Q25 with fastp, clones called with MiXCR, in-frame beta chains kept. Each CDR3 protein appears once, grouped with its most common genes and DNA. In this record, the V and J calls reflect TCRdb's handling and not the investigators' own analysis. The sample table shows hundreds of thousands of distinct CDR3 sequences, and 58% are seen once. The top ten clonotypes cover 22% of the sample.

V lost 9 bases and J lost 5 bases; the stretch between them is 14 bases long. From the germline V gene, CDR1 is MGHDK and CDR2 is SYGVNS. The CDR3 runs 13 amino acids, cysteine and phenylalanine included. Just CDR3 DNA is preserved here, 39 bases in frame from base 1. Donors were a few dozen systemically healthy Caucasian individuals from Russia aged roughly 6 to 90 years. Each donor gave approximately 9.4 milliliters of peripheral blood, drawn into EDTA-treated Vacutainer tubes. Ficoll-Paque density-gradient centrifugation was used to isolate PBMCs, with at least 7 million per sample. Trizol reagent was used to extract total RNA from PBMCs, with at least 5.5 micrograms per sample. For every donor, flow cytometry on a PBMC aliquot measured the percentage of naive CD45RAhigh/CD27high T cells. The sample holds a few counts of this clonotype. This receptor's antigen is unknown. Base qualities are not recorded, but no much larger clone differs from it by a single base.

Sequencing was carried out using blood. The sequence joins TRBV25-1 to TRBJ2-1; no D gene can be assigned with confidence. This sequence originates from a man aged 25 to 40 in good health. The CDR3 protein is CASAGVVHNEQFF. The nucleotide sequence reads TGTGCCAGTGCAGGAGTAGTCCACAATGAGCAGTTCTTC.